Described below is a single T cell receptor beta chain sequence and its context. Seattle cases were enrolled at active infection and followed longitudinally. The V end lost 0 bases, the J end lost 6 bases, and 11 bases lay between the germline ends. Germline CDR1 is MNHEY and CDR2 is SVGEGT. The CDR3 contains 14 residues. Assay used: immunoSEQ multiplex PCR; TCRdb lists only in-frame clones, some missing. The sample shows about 170,000 clones, 70% to 90% of them seen only once. The data were taken from a study of blood T cell repertoires in COVID-19. Study-level background: Donors in the United States, Italy and Spain gave samples during acute or convalescent COVID-19.

The sequence was obtained from a woman of 80 years or more with COVID-19, enrolled during active disease. V and J are TRBV6-2 or TRBV6-3 and TRBJ1-2, with a weak D call TRBD1 (6 bases). Sequenced sample: peripheral blood. This CDR3 reads CASSYSGATDGYTF. The CDR3 DNA sequence: TGTGCCAGCAGTTACTCGGGGGCCACTGATGGCTACACCTTC.